These 22 T cell receptor beta chains originate from one sample sequenced in a study of blood T cell repertoires in COVID-19. Clones were read by immunoSEQ multiplex PCR, and TCRdb kept only the in-frame ones, dropping some. This sample has about 160,000 clones, with around 82% found just once. The sequencing sample was made of peripheral blood. All receptors come from a man aged 60-69 years with active or convalescent COVID-19.

This clone was seen only a few times. The V and J genes are TRBV28 and TRBJ1-2, with TRBD1 matching over 10 bases. The germline V gene has CDR1 MDHEN and CDR2 SYDVKM. V lost 3 bases and J lost 3; bases outside the gene matches: 4. The CDR3 has 15 residues. The chain's CDR3 is CASSFGTGVHYGYTF. CDR3 DNA: TGTGCCAGCAGTTTCGGGACAGGGGTACACTATGGCTACACCTTC.

The V and J genes are TRBV10-3 and TRBJ2-3; 8 nucleotides align to TRBD2. The J segment lost 4 bases and the V segment lost 9 bases, leaving 3 bases of the junction unmatched. Germline V gene lookup returns CDR1 ENHRY and CDR2 SYGVKD. This CDR3 contains 12 residues. In nucleotides, the CDR3 is TGTGCCATAGCGGGAGTTGCAGATACGCAGTATTTT. Its protein is CAIAGVADTQYF.

The rearrangement uses TRBV2 and TRBJ1-4, with D possibly being TRBD1 (5 bases). Germline V gene lookup returns CDR1 SNHLY and CDR2 FYNNEI. The CDR3 length is 15 residues. Deletions cut 2 bases from V and 6 bases from J, with 13 bases between. The CDR3 reads CASSERGFLYEKLFF. The CDR3 DNA reads TGTGCCAGCAGTGAAAGGGGTTTTCTCTATGAAAAACTGTTTTTT.

The genes are TRBV18 and TRBJ1-2; the D gene is possibly TRBD1 (6 bases). V gave up 3 bases and J gave up 3 bases, with 11 bases separating them. The CDR3 contains 14 residues. The germline V gene encodes CDR1 KGHSH and CDR2 LQKENI. CDR3: CASSPGQLYYGYTF. The CDR3 DNA reads as TGTGCCAGCTCACCCGGACAGCTTTACTATGGCTACACCTTC.

The chain has TRBV19 and TRBJ2-7; 9 positions match TRBD2. Trimming removed 4 bases from V and 3 bases from J; junction bases left unmatched: 7. Per the germline V gene, CDR1 is LNHDA and CDR2 is SQIVND (reference sequence). The CDR3 covers 15 residues. The CDR3 sequence: CASSRPGTSNYEQYF. For the CDR3, the DNA is TGTGCCAGTAGTAGACCCGGGACTAGCAACTACGAGCAGTACTTC.

The chain couples TRBV6-2 or TRBV6-3 to TRBJ1-2; 8 nucleotides align to TRBD1. This CDR3 is built from 15 residues. With 0 bases clipped from V and 8 bases from J, the junction kept 8 bases outside the gene matches. The V gene's germline CDR1 is MNHEY and CDR2 SVGEGT. The CDR3 loop reads CASSYSTGTGNGYTF. The CDR3, as DNA: TGTGCCAGCAGTTACTCGACCGGGACAGGAAACGGCTACACCTTC.

V is TRBV3-1 (or the pseudogene TRBV3-2) and J is TRBJ2-5; 10 bases map to TRBD2. CDR3 length: 16 amino acids. The V segment lost 1 base and the J segment 5 bases; nucleotides outside the gene matches: 7. CDR1 and CDR2 (germline): LGHDT, YNNKEL (reference sequence). DNA for the CDR3: TGTGCCAGCAGCCAAGGTCCAGCGGGAGGGGGGGAGACCCAGTACTTC. Its translation is CASSQGPAGGGETQYF.

The chain employs TRBV5-1 and TRBJ2-1, with TRBD1 matching 9 bases. The CDR3 is 15 residues long. With 0 bases clipped from V and 5 bases from J, the junction kept 3 bases outside the gene matches. The germline V gene has CDR1 SGHRS and CDR2 YFSETQ. The CDR3 here is CASSLGGTGNNEQFF. The CDR3 nucleotides read TGCGCCAGCAGCTTGGGTGGGACAGGGAACAATGAGCAGTTCTTC.

The chain is built from TRBV5-1 and TRBJ2-5; a weak D match, TRBD1 (7 bases). The CDR3 spans 15 residues. V was trimmed by 4 bases and J by 5 bases, leaving 18 bases between them. Germline V gene lookup returns CDR1 SGHRS and CDR2 YFSETQ. The CDR3 coding sequence is TGCGCCAGCAGCGCGGGACAGCTCCGGTCTGAGACCCAGTACTTC. Protein product: CASSAGQLRSETQYF. Using reference TRBV5-1 and TRBJ2-5 for the parts outside the CDR3, the full variable domain is KAGVTQTPRYLIKTRGQQVTLSCSPISGHRSVSWYQQTPGQGLQFLFEYFSETQRNKGNFPGRFSGRQFSNSRSEMNVSTLELGDSALYLCASSAGQLRSETQYFGPGTRLLVL.

On this clone: The identical CDR3 is also encoded by other nucleotide sequences in the sample. The V gene is TRBV2, the J gene TRBJ1-2; D is ambiguous. CDR3 length: 12 residues. The V end lost 8 bases, the J end lost 0 bases, and 7 bases lay between the germline ends. Germline CDR1 and CDR2: SNHLY and FYNNEI. CDR3 loop: CASSDSNYGYTF. CDR3 sequence (DNA): TGTGCCAGCTCGGACTCTAACTATGGCTACACCTTC.

The CDR3 nucleotides read TGTGCCAGCAGTCTTCCGGGACAGGGGGCGCGGTACGAGCAGTACTTC. Amino acid sequence: CASSLPGQGARYEQYF. This chain links TRBV28 with TRBJ2-7; 12 bases map to TRBD1. Losses at the gene ends were 5 bases for V and 4 bases for J; bases not matched to a gene: 9. The CDR3 runs 16 residues. Germline lookup yields CDR1 MDHEN and CDR2 SYDVKM.

This chain joins TRBV18 and TRBJ1-6; D gene unclear. The ends were cut back, 3 bases at V and 0 bases at J, with 18 bases in the middle. Germline V gene sequence: CDR1 KGHSH, CDR2 LQKENI. This CDR3 spans 19 amino acids. The CDR3 coding sequence is TGTGCCAGCTCACCTATCGACGGTTCACTAAGCTCCTATAATTCACCCCTCCACTTT. Translation: CASSPIDGSLSSYNSPLHF. Drawing the rest from reference TRBV18 and TRBJ1-6, the complete variable domain is NAGVMQNPRHLVRRRGQEARLRCSPMKGHSHVYWYRQLPEEGLKFMVYLQKENIIDESGMPKERFSAEFPKEGPSILRIQQVVRGDSAAYFCASSPIDGSLSSYNSPLHFGNGTRLTVT.

This chain links TRBV5-6 with TRBJ2-7; the match to TRBD1 covers 7 bases. In germline, CDR1 is SGHDT, CDR2 YYEEEE. J lost 4 bases, V lost 1 base, and 8 bases had no gene match. This CDR3 contains 15 residues. For the CDR3, the DNA is TGTGCCAGCAGCTTGTTGGGCCAGGGGGTGTACGAGCAGTACTTC. It yields the protein CASSLLGQGVYEQYF.

This chain joins TRBV14 and TRBJ2-7; no firm D call. Trimming left V 4 bases short and J 0 bases short, with 13 bases between. Per the germline V gene, CDR1 is SGHDN and CDR2 is FVKESK. CDR3 length: 15 residues. DNA of the CDR3: TGTGCCAGCAGCCTCTCTCTAATGAGCTCCTACGAGCAGTACTTC. Encoded protein: CASSLSLMSSYEQYF.

In its sample, this clone was seen once. This sequence joins TRBV6-5 and TRBJ1-6; D is possibly TRBD1 (6 bases). The CDR3 extends over 14 amino acids. V was shortened by 2 bases and J by 6 bases, with 8 bases between the two germline ends. Germline V gene lookup returns CDR1 MNHEY and CDR2 SVGAGI. The CDR3 loop reads CASSYQDSNSPLHF. CDR3 coding DNA: TGTGCCAGCAGTTACCAGGACAGTAATTCACCCCTCCACTTT.

The chain recombines TRBV12-3 or TRBV12-4 with TRBJ1-1; maybe TRBD1 (6 bases). Trimming cost V 6 bases and J 7 bases, with 9 bases left between them. This CDR3 is 11 amino acids long. The CDR3: CASSQTGEAFF. CDR3 in DNA: TGTGCCAGCAGCCAGACAGGTGAAGCTTTCTTT.

The genes are TRBV3-1 (or the pseudogene TRBV3-2) and TRBJ2-7; D not resolved. Trimming removed 3 bases from V and 3 bases from J, with 9 bases in between. CDR1 and CDR2 from the germline V gene are LGHDT and YNNKEL (reference sequence). The CDR3 runs 13 residues. CDR3 region: CASSQTQSYEQYF. The CDR3 region has the DNA TGTGCCAGCAGCCAGACACAGAGCTACGAGCAGTACTTC.

V gene TRBV18 combines with J gene TRBJ2-5, with D tentatively TRBD1 (6 bases). V was clipped by 6 bases and J by 5 bases, with 19 bases between them. CDR3 length: 15 amino acids. CDR1 and CDR2 from the germline V gene are KGHSH and LQKENI. CDR3 in amino acids: CASSQTGLRGETQYF. As DNA, the CDR3 is TGTGCCAGCTCTCAAACCGGCCTTAGGGGGGAGACCCAGTACTTC.

The chain recombines TRBV6-5 with TRBJ1-2, with D perhaps TRBD1 (5 bases). Germline CDR1 and CDR2: MNHEY and SVGAGI. The CDR3 extends over 13 amino acids. V was cut by 7 bases and J by 1 base, with 10 bases left in between. CDR3 sequence (DNA): TGTGCCAGCATAGCGGGGGTTAACTATGGCTACACCTTC. It translates to CASIAGVNYGYTF.

The chain combines TRBV5-4 with TRBJ2-7, with 9 nucleotides matching TRBD2. This CDR3 comprises 14 residues. With 4 bases clipped from V and 3 bases from J, the junction kept 5 bases outside the gene matches. Germline V gives CDR1 SGHNT, CDR2 YYREEE (reference sequence). The CDR3 sequence is CASSHSGGSYEQYF. CDR3 sequence (DNA): TGTGCCAGCAGCCATAGCGGGGGCAGCTACGAGCAGTACTTC.

The chain couples TRBV14 to TRBJ2-5, with D possibly TRBD1 on 5 matching bases. V gave up 0 bases and J gave up 4 bases, with 6 bases separating them. Germline assignment: CDR1 SGHDN and CDR2 FVKESK. This CDR3 is 13 amino acids long. For the CDR3, the DNA is TGTGCCAGCAGCCAAGATGGGGCAGAGACCCAGTACTTC. Amino acid sequence: CASSQDGAETQYF.

This clone was recorded a few times. The chain combines TRBV3-1 (or the pseudogene TRBV3-2) with TRBJ1-2; D is uncertain. The CDR3 is made up of 13 amino acids. Germline V gene data show CDR1 as LGHDT and CDR2 as YNNKEL (reference sequence). Trimming left V 1 base short and J 7 bases short, with 10 bases between. CDR3 loop: CASSQARPGGYTF. Written as DNA, the CDR3 is TGTGCCAGCAGCCAAGCCAGACCGGGTGGCTACACCTTC.